This TCR beta chain was identified during a study of monozygotic twins with inflammatory bowel disease. The V gene's germline CDR1 is ENHRY and CDR2 SYGVKD. The CDR3 is 15 amino acids. Study-level findings and limits: None of the different T cell subtypes could be distinguished from one another.

Molecular identifiers with 6-nucleotide sample barcodes were added during cDNA synthesis via template switching. After re-calling the 5' RACE reads, TCRdb lists one entry per CDR3 protein, DNA absent. This listing includes some 400,000 distinct CDR3 sequences. About this clonotype itself: Its antigen is unknown.

The V gene is TRBV10-3, the J gene TRBJ2-3; TCRdb's D gene call, TRBD2, goes unchecked for lack of DNA. The TCR originated in a human donor with ulcerative colitis or Crohn's disease, or a healthy co-twin of an affected twin (not recorded which). Sequencing was performed on blood. The CDR3 is CAISGTSTSTDTQYF.